This entry lists 32 T cell receptor beta chains sequenced from one sample in a study of metastatic and nonmetastatic thyroid tumors. TCRdb reassembled clones from the PCR reads with MiXCR. Counted here are tens of thousands of clones, approximately 26% occurring once; the ten biggest clones make up roughly 3%. There were no patients who had received any treatment before thyroid surgery. The material sequenced was blood. Receptor source: a male donor with papillary thyroid cancer or a benign thyroid nodule (not recorded which). Some clones in this sample may be carry-over from other donors' samples.

This clone was observed a handful of times. This chain joins TRBV28 and TRBJ2-7; no reliable D call. Germline loops: CDR1 MDHEN, CDR2 SYDVKM. The V gene lost 6 bases and the J gene lost 1 base, with 16 bases spanning the gap. This CDR3 spans 15 amino acids. CDR3 coding DNA: TGTGCCAGCAGACTGACCTATTTGGGGTCCTACGAGCAGTACTTC. It is translated as CASRLTYLGSYEQYF.

The table lists this clone with many counts. The chain recombines TRBV27 with TRBJ2-2; 15 bases fit TRBD2. There are 18 residues in the CDR3. Per the germline V gene, CDR1 is MNHEY and CDR2 is SMNVEV (reference sequence). V lost 3 bases and J lost 9; bases outside the gene matches: 11. The CDR3 DNA reads TGTGCCAGCAGTTTTTTAGGACTAGCGGGAGGGCCCAGAAGGGAGCTGTTTTTT. This translates into CASSFLGLAGGPRRELFF.

The rearrangement joins TRBV20-1 to TRBJ1-2; 10 bases align to TRBD1. Germline V gene sequence: CDR1 DFQATT, CDR2 SNEGSKA (reference sequence). Germline trimming cut 0 bases from V and 4 bases from J; bases unmatched to any gene: 8. CDR3 length: 16 amino acids. The CDR3 coding sequence is TGCAGTGCTAGAGATGTGACAGGGGGCAAAGGCTATGGCTACACCTTC. Translated: CSARDVTGGKGYGYTF.

This clone was seen a few times. The chain employs TRBV2 and TRBJ1-1; D remains ambiguous. The CDR3 is 15 amino acids. Trimming took 8 bases from V and 5 from J, leaving 21 bases between them. Germline assignment: CDR1 SNHLY and CDR2 FYNNEI. CDR3: CASEGSHGGGTEAFF. The CDR3 DNA reads TGTGCCAGCGAAGGCAGTCATGGAGGCGGGACTGAAGCTTTCTTT.

This clone has ten or more counts. J is TRBJ2-3 and V is TRBV19; 10 bases match TRBD2. CDR1 and CDR2 (germline): LNHDA, SQIVND (reference sequence). This CDR3 contains 13 residues. DNA of the CDR3: TGTGCAACTAGCGGGACTAGCACAGATACGCAGTATTTT. Translating it yields CATSGTSTDTQYF.

This clone was recorded once. In the same sample, other DNA sequences code for this CDR3. The J gene is TRBJ2-6, the V gene TRBV20-1; unclear D gene. Deletions cut 3 bases from V and 0 bases from J, with 6 bases between. Germline CDR1 reads DFQATT; CDR2 reads SNEGSKA (reference sequence). The CDR3 consists of 14 residues. The CDR3 DNA reads as TGCAGTGCTAGGGTTAGCTCTGGGGCCAACGTCCTGACTTTC. Amino acid sequence: CSARVSSGANVLTF.

In its sample, this clone was seen a few times. This chain joins TRBV2 and TRBJ2-7; possible D gene TRBD2, 5 bases. Germline V lookup: CDR1 SNHLY, CDR2 FYNNEI. The CDR3 has 14 amino acids. V was cut by 6 bases and J by 6 bases, with 18 bases left in between. The CDR3 nucleotides are TGTGCCAGCAGCGATTCTAGCTGGATAATCGAGCAGTACTTC. Translating it yields CASSDSSWIIEQYF. The entire variable domain, with the rest obtained from reference TRBV2 and TRBJ2-7, is as follows: EPEVTQTPSHQVTQMGQEVILRCVPISNHLYFYWYRQILGQKVEFLVSFYNNEISEKSEIFDDQFSVERPDGSNFTLKIRSTKLEDSAMYFCASSDSSWIIEQYFGPGTRLTVT.

This clone was observed at least ten times. The gene calls are TRBV18 and TRBJ1-4; D ambiguous. This CDR3 is 15 amino acids long. Trimming took 3 bases from V and 0 from J, leaving 8 bases between them. The germline gives CDR1 KGHSH, CDR2 LQKENI. The DNA for the CDR3 is TGTGCCAGCTCACCTAACGAAGCAACTAATGAAAAACTGTTTTTT. Translating gives CASSPNEATNEKLFF.

This clone was seen repeatedly, ten times or more. The rearrangement joins TRBV20-1 to TRBJ2-7, with 8 bases identical to TRBD1. CDR3 length equals 14 residues. Germline trimming cut 2 bases from V and 0 bases from J; bases unmatched to any gene: 3. Germline V CDR1 and CDR2: DFQATT, SNEGSKA (reference sequence). The chain's CDR3 is CSARKQGVSYEQYF. The CDR3 coding sequence is TGCAGTGCTAGAAAACAGGGGGTCTCCTACGAGCAGTACTTC.

This clone was observed at least ten times. V is TRBV30 and J is TRBJ1-3, with unresolved D. The CDR3 is 15 amino acids. Germline V CDR1 and CDR2: GTSNPN, SVGIG (reference sequence). The V end was cut by 2 bases, the J end by 2 bases, with 13 bases between. CDR3 protein: CAWSSGRSTGNTIYF. The DNA of the CDR3 is TGTGCCTGGAGTTCCGGCAGGAGCACTGGAAACACCATATATTTT.

The chain is built from TRBV20-1 and TRBJ2-6; the match to TRBD2 covers 8 bases. Germline CDR1 is DFQATT and CDR2 is SNEGSKA (reference sequence). CDR3 length: 17 residues. The ends lost 0 bases at V and 0 bases at J; junction bases unmatched: 4. The CDR3 spells CSARETSVHSGANVLTF. The CDR3 bases are TGCAGTGCTAGAGAGACTAGCGTTCACTCTGGGGCCAACGTCCTGACTTTC.

The sample holds many counts of this clone. The V call is TRBV20-1, the J call TRBJ1-5; D call uncertain. Trimming left V 0 bases short and J 6 bases short, with 15 bases between. Germline values: CDR1 DFQATT, CDR2 SNEGSKA (reference sequence). The CDR3 has 15 amino acids. The CDR3 here is CSARDPRAGSQPQHF. The CDR3 DNA sequence: TGCAGTGCTAGAGATCCGAGGGCGGGGAGTCAGCCCCAGCATTTT.

The chain uses TRBV11-2 and TRBJ2-1; the D gene is possibly TRBD2 (6 bases). This CDR3 has 15 residues. V was trimmed by 1 base and J by 9 bases, leaving 16 bases between them. Germline assignment: CDR1 SGHAT and CDR2 FQNNGV. The DNA for the CDR3 is TGTGCCAGCAGCTTAGGGTCGGGAGTGGGTCGTGAGCAGTTCTTC. The encoded protein is CASSLGSGVGREQFF.

The rearrangement links TRBV18 to TRBJ1-2; 9 bases line up with TRBD1. The trim removed 3 bases at V and 0 bases at J, leaving 8 bases unmatched. CDR1 and CDR2 from the germline V gene are KGHSH and LQKENI. This CDR3 comprises 17 residues. The CDR3 sequence is CASSPQGQGAANYGYTF. The CDR3 nucleotides are TGTGCCAGCTCACCTCAGGGACAGGGCGCCGCTAACTATGGCTACACCTTC.

Many counts were recorded for this clone. The CDR3 spells CSAPVGYEQYF. The CDR3, as DNA: TGCAGCGCTCCTGTGGGCTACGAGCAGTACTTC. This sequence joins TRBV29-1 and TRBJ2-7, with D uncertain. Germline assignment: CDR1 SQVTM and CDR2 ANQGSEA. The V end was cut by 7 bases, the J end by 3 bases, with 10 bases between. There are 11 residues in the CDR3.

A few counts support this clone. The rearrangement links TRBV6-1 to TRBJ1-6; 9 bases map to TRBD1. V was pared by 4 bases and J by 8 bases, with 3 bases of the junction left unmatched. This CDR3 contains 14 residues. The germline V gene encodes CDR1 MNHNS and CDR2 SASEGT. The CDR3 coding sequence is TGTGCCAGCAGTGGGACAGGGGATTATTCACCCCTCCACTTT. It encodes CASSGTGDYSPLHF.

This clone was seen repeatedly, ten times or more. The chain employs TRBV5-1 and TRBJ2-7; maybe TRBD1 (6 bases). The CDR3 sequence is 14 residues long. V shed 4 bases and J shed 2 bases, with 13 bases lying between them. Germline values: CDR1 SGHRS, CDR2 YFSETQ. CDR3 nucleotide sequence: TGCGCCAGCAGCACCGGGACACTTACCTACGAGCAGTACTTC. Translating it yields CASSTGTLTYEQYF.

The chain links TRBV20-1 to TRBJ2-3; tentatively, D is TRBD1 or TRBD2 (5 bases each). From germline, CDR1 is DFQATT and CDR2 SNEGSKA (reference sequence). V shed 5 bases and J shed 0 bases, with 6 bases lying between them. The CDR3 extends over 12 amino acids. The CDR3 bases are TGCAGTGCTGGGACGAGCACAGATACGCAGTATTTT. It specifies CSAGTSTDTQYF.

This clone was seen many times. The chain combines TRBV7-9 with TRBJ1-1; D is undetermined. The CDR3 totals 13 residues. Germline CDR1 SEHNR, CDR2 FQNEAQ (reference sequence). V was pared by 5 bases and J by 1 base, with 8 bases between. In DNA, the CDR3 is TGTGCCAGCAGCCTCCTGTCGAACACTGAAGCTTTCTTT. This gives the protein CASSLLSNTEAFF.

This clone has just a few counts. The chain recombines TRBV6-6 with TRBJ1-5; D possibly corresponds to TRBD1 (5 bases). CDR3 length equals 15 residues. Germline CDR1 MNHNY, CDR2 SVGAGI (reference sequence). Trimming removed 0 bases at V and 2 bases at J, with 8 bases between. CDR3 in DNA: TGTGCCAGCAGTTACTCCGGGGGAGGCAATCAGCCCCAGCATTTT. This codes for CASSYSGGGNQPQHF.

The table lists this clone with a few counts. The V gene is TRBV15, the J gene TRBJ1-1; D is perhaps TRBD1 (6 bases). The V end lost 0 bases, the J end lost 3 bases, and 14 bases lay between the germline ends. The germline V gene encodes CDR1 LNHNV and CDR2 YYDKDF (reference sequence). The CDR3 totals 16 residues. CDR3 protein: CATSRDEGGLDTEAFF. The CDR3 DNA follows: TGTGCCACCAGCAGAGATGAGGGGGGATTAGACACTGAAGCTTTCTTT.

This clone came up a few times. This chain links TRBV28 with TRBJ2-7, with D perhaps TRBD1 (10 bases). The CDR3 totals 16 residues. The germline CDR1 and CDR2 sequences are MDHEN and SYDVKM. Trimming removed 8 bases at V and 7 bases at J, with 27 bases between. The CDR3 DNA reads as TGTGCCAGCGCGGGGGGGGCGACAGGGGGCGCGGGTGAGCAGTACTTC. Its protein product is CASAGGATGGAGEQYF.

This clone was recorded many times. This chain links TRBV27 with TRBJ2-4; 8 bases agree with TRBD1. CDR1 and CDR2 from the germline V gene are MNHEY and SMNVEV (reference sequence). V lost 5 bases and J lost 8; bases outside the gene matches: 8. The CDR3 is made up of 14 amino acids. The CDR3 nucleotides read TGTGCCAGCAGTCCCGGGGACAGGAGAGACATTCAGTACTTC. This encodes CASSPGDRRDIQYF.

The rearrangement uses TRBV24-1 and TRBJ2-1; no definite D call. CDR3 length: 11 residues. The V and J ends lost 5 bases and 7 bases respectively, with 5 bases between them. Germline assignment: CDR1 KGHDR and CDR2 SFDVKD. CDR3 coding DNA: TGTGCCACCAGTGGACTGAATGAGCAGTTCTTC. Protein: CATSGLNEQFF.

This clone has ten or more counts. V gene TRBV5-1 combines with J gene TRBJ2-5, with D perhaps matching TRBD1 or TRBD2 (7 bases each). Germline lookup yields CDR1 SGHRS and CDR2 YFSETQ. Trimming cost V 5 bases and J 5 bases, with 16 bases left between them. CDR3 length equals 14 residues. CDR3 sequence: CASSYAGGGETQYF. CDR3 in DNA: TGCGCCAGCAGTTATGCAGGGGGGGGTGAGACCCAGTACTTC.

This clone was counted at least ten times. The genes are TRBV10-3 and TRBJ2-1; 12 nucleotides align to TRBD2. The CDR3 spans 16 residues. J was trimmed by 4 bases and V by 6 bases; bases with no gene match: 7. Per germline, CDR1 ENHRY and CDR2 SYGVKD. The CDR3 sequence is CAIRAETSGRYNEQFF. CDR3 in DNA: TGTGCCATCAGGGCCGAGACTAGCGGGAGATACAATGAGCAGTTCTTC.

The chain carries TRBV3-1 and TRBJ1-3, with no clear D. V lost 3 bases, J lost 4 bases, and 13 bases lay in between. The germline CDR1 and CDR2 sequences are LGHDT and YNNKEL (reference sequence). CDR3 length: 15 residues. For the CDR3, the DNA is TGTGCCAGCAGCCAGCATGGAGGGAGAGGAAACACCATATATTTT. This translates into CASSQHGGRGNTIYF.

Worth noting for this clone: Since a much larger clone is just one base distant, this may be a read error. The rearrangement uses TRBV5-1 and TRBJ2-5; tentatively, D is TRBD2 (5 bases). From germline, CDR1 is SGHRS and CDR2 YFSETQ. This CDR3 is 13 amino acids long. V was pared by 6 bases and J by 3 bases, with 12 bases between. The CDR3 is CASILNGKETQYF. CDR3 DNA sequence: TGCGCCAGCATCTTAAACGGGAAAGAGACCCAGTACTTC.

Within the sample, this clone is medium-sized. This chain joins TRBV30 and TRBJ2-3; D is perhaps TRBD1 (6 bases). Germline V gives CDR1 GTSNPN, CDR2 SVGIG (reference sequence). The CDR3 covers 12 residues. The germline V and J ends were trimmed by 0 bases and 6 bases, with 7 bases remaining between them. CDR3 in DNA: TGTGCCTGGAGTGTCCAGGGGGATACGCAGTATTTT. This sequence encodes CAWSVQGDTQYF.

This clone was picked up many times. V and J are TRBV4-2 and TRBJ2-2, with 8 bases aligning to TRBD2. This CDR3 has 16 residues. With V trimmed by 5 bases and J by 2 bases, 7 bases remained unmatched. Germline lookup yields CDR1 LGHNA and CDR2 YNFKEQ. CDR3 bases: TGTGCCAGCAGCTACGCGGGAGGTATTAACACCGGGGAGCTGTTTTTT. Protein product: CASSYAGGINTGELFF.

This clone was recorded many times. The chain uses TRBV2 and TRBJ2-2, with unresolved D. V was shortened by 6 bases and J by 2 bases, with 7 bases between the two germline ends. Germline V CDR1 and CDR2: SNHLY, FYNNEI. The CDR3 consists of 13 residues. The CDR3, as DNA: TGTGCCAGCAGGCTAACAAACACCGGGGAGCTGTTTTTT. Translation gives CASRLTNTGELFF.

The chain combines TRBV20-1 with TRBJ2-7; D not certain. Germline assignment: CDR1 DFQATT and CDR2 SNEGSKA (reference sequence). The CDR3 sequence is 14 residues long. Trimming cost V 0 bases and J 2 bases, with 11 bases left between them. The CDR3 DNA is TGCAGTGCTAGAGATAAGTACAGACCCTACGAGCAGTACTTC. Encoded protein: CSARDKYRPYEQYF.